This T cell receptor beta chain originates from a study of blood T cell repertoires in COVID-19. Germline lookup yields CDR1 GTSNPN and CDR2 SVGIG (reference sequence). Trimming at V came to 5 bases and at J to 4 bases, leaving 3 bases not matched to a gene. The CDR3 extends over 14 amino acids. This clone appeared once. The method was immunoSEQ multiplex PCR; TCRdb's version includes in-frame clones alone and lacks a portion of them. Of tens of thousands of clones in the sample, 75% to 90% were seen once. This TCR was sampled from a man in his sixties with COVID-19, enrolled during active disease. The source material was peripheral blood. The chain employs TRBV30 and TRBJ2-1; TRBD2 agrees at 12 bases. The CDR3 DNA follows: TGTGCCTGGCGCGGACTAGCGGGATACAATGAGCAGTTCTTC. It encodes CAWRGLAGYNEQFF.